The rows below give T cell receptor beta chains drawn from one sample of a study of T cell repertoires in cytomegalovirus infection. Their antigens are not known. TCRdb itself ran the reads through MiXCR, one entry per CDR3 protein. The sample has fewer than 1,000,000 distinct CDR3 sequences, approximately 30% seen once. The material was cultured CD8+ T cells from PBMCs, obtained from culture after CMV antigen stimulation. The receptors shown here come from a human donor in good health (CMV status not recorded). Some clones in this sample may be carry-over from other donors' samples. Both conserved end residues are trimmed from each CDR3. Fields, in order: J gene, clone size, V gene, CDR3 protein. Clone size is stated in some rows and not others, as once, few, many or a class when expanded.

TRBJ2-2 | many | TRBV7-8 | ASSNMRTLGELF
TRBJ2-4 | many | TRBV7-2 | ASSLYGLVAGGPIGDIQY
TRBJ1-6 | few | TRBV7-9 | ASSSPTDRNDPRGALH
TRBJ1-5 | few | TRBV27 | ASSWTGPAGQPQH
TRBJ2-7 | NA | TRBV7-6 | ASSSDRVPHEQY
TRBJ2-3 | NA | TRBV6-2/TRBV6-3 | ASSYRVGGADRTDTQY
TRBJ2-1 | NA | TRBV7-6 | ASSSIGTSGFFYNEQF
TRBJ2-2 | NA | TRBV12-3/TRBV12-4 | ASGGLRTGELF
TRBJ1-5 | NA | TRBV20-1 | SARFSGTGEYSNQPQH
TRBJ1-1 | few | TRBV12-3/TRBV12-4 | ASSFPAARTEAF